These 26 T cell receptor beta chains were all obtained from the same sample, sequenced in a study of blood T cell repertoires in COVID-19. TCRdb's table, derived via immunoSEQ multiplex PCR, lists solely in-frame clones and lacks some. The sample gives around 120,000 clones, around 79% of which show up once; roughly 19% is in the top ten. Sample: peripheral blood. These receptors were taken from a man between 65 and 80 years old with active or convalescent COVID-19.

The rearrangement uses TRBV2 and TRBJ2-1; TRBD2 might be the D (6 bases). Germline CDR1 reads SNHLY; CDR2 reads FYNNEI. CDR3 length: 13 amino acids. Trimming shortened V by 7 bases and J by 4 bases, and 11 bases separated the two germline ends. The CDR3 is CASTGTAYNEQFF. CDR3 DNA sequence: TGTGCCAGCACGGGGACTGCGTACAATGAGCAGTTCTTC.

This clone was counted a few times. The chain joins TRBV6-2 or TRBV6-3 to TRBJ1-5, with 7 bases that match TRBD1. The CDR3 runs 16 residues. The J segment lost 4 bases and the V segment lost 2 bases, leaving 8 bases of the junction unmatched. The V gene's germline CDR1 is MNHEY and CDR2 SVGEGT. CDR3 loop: CASSYRNRGSNQPQHF. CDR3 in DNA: TGTGCCAGCAGTTACCGGAACAGGGGTAGTAATCAGCCCCAGCATTTT.

CDR3 nucleotides: TGTGCCAGCTCACCACGGGGGACAGGATTAGAGACCCAGTACTTC. It encodes CASSPRGTGLETQYF. The V gene is TRBV18, the J gene TRBJ2-5; TRBD1 matches 8 bases. The CDR3 length is 15 residues. Losses at the gene ends were 1 base for V and 4 bases for J; bases not matched to a gene: 5. The germline V gene has CDR1 KGHSH and CDR2 LQKENI.

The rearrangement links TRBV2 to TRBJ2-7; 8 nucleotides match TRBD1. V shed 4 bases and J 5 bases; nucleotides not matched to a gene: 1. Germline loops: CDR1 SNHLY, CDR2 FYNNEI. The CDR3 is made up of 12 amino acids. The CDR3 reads CASSGQGNEQYF. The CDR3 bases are TGTGCCAGCAGTGGACAGGGGAACGAGCAGTACTTC.

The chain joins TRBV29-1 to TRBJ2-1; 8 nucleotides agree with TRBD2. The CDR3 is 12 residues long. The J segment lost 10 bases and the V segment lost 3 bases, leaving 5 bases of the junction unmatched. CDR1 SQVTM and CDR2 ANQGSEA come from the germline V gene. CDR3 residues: CSVDPGRGEQFF. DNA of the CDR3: TGCAGCGTTGACCCCGGGAGGGGGGAGCAGTTCTTC.

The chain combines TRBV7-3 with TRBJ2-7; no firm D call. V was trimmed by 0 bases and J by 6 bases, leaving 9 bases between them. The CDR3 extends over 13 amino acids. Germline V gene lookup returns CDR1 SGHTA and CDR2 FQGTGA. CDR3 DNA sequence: TGTGCCAGCAGCTTAACGAATGGGCGCGAGCAGTACTTC. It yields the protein CASSLTNGREQYF.

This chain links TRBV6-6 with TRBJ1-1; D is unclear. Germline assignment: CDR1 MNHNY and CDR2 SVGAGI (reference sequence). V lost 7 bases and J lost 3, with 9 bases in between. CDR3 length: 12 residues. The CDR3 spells CASTPSHTEAFF. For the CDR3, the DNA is TGTGCCAGCACCCCCTCCCACACTGAAGCTTTCTTT.

CDR3 sequence reads: CSVAKGGRAVDTQYF. The CDR3 nucleotides read TGCAGCGTTGCGAAGGGCGGGAGGGCCGTGGATACGCAGTATTTT. The chain links TRBV29-1 to TRBJ2-3; 9 bases agree with TRBD2. Trimming at V came to 4 bases and at J to 6 bases, leaving 11 bases not matched to a gene. The germline V gene has CDR1 SQVTM and CDR2 ANQGSEA. This CDR3 is built from 15 residues.

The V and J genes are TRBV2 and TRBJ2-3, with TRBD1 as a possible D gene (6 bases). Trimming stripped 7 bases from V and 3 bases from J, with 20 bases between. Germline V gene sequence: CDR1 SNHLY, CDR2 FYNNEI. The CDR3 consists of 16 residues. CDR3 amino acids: CASIVGGRGVTDTQYF. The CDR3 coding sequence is TGTGCCAGCATAGTAGGAGGCAGGGGCGTTACAGATACGCAGTATTTT.

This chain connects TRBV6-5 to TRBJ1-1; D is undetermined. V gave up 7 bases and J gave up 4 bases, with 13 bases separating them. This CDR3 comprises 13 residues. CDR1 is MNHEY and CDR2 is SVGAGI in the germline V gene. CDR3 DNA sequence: TGTGCCAGCAAGCGAGGATGGAGCACTGAAGCTTTCTTT. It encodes CASKRGWSTEAFF.

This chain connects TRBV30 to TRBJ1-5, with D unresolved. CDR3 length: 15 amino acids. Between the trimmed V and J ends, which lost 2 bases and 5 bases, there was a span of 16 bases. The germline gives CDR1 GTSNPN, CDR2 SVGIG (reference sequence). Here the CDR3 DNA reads TGTGCCTGGAGTCCCGGGAGCAGAGTCGATCAGCCCCAGCATTTT. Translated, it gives CAWSPGSRVDQPQHF.

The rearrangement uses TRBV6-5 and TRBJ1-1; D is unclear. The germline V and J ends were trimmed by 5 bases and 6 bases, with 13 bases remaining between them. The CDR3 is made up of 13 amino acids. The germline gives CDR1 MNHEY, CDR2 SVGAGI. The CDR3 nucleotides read TGTGCCAGCAGTCACGACGGAGACGCTGAAGCTTTCTTT. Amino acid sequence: CASSHDGDAEAFF.

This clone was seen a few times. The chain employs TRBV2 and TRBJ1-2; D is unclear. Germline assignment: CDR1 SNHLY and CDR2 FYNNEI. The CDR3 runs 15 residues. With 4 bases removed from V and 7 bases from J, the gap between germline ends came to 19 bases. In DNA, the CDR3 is TGTGCCAGCAGTGTAGATTCGAGTGGACTCTTTGGCTACACCTTC. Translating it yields CASSVDSSGLFGYTF.

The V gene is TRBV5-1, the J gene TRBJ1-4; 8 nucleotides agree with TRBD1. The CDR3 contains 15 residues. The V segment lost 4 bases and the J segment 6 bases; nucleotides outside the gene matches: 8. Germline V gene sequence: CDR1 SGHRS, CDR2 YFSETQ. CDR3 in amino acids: CASSLDREGDEKLFF. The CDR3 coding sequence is TGCGCCAGCAGCCTGGACAGGGAGGGGGATGAAAAACTGTTTTTT.

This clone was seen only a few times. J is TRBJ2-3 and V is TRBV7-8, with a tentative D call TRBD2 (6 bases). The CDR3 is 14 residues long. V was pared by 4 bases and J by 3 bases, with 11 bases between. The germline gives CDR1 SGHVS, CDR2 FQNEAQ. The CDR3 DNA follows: TGTGCCAGCAGCTATAGCGGCTGGACAGATACGCAGTATTTT. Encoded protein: CASSYSGWTDTQYF.

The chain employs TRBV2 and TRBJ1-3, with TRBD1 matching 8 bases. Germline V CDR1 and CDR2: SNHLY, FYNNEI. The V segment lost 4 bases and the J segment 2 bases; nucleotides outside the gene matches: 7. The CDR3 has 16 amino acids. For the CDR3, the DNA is TGTGCCAGCAGTGGATCTTACAGGGGGGCTGGAAACACCATATATTTT. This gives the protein CASSGSYRGAGNTIYF.

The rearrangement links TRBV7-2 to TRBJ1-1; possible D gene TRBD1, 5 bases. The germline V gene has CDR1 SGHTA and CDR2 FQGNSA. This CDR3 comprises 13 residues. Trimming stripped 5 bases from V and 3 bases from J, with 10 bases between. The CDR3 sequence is CASSPQGYTEAFF. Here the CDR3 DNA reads TGTGCCAGCAGCCCCCAGGGTTACACTGAAGCTTTCTTT.

The CDR3 nucleotides read TGTGCCAGCAGCGTATTAACCGGCTCCTACAATGAGCAGTTCTTC. Translating it yields CASSVLTGSYNEQFF. The chain carries TRBV9 and TRBJ2-1, with no clear D. Germline assignment: CDR1 SGDLS and CDR2 YYNGEE. The V gene lost 1 base and the J gene lost 0 bases, with 8 bases spanning the gap. This CDR3 comprises 15 residues.

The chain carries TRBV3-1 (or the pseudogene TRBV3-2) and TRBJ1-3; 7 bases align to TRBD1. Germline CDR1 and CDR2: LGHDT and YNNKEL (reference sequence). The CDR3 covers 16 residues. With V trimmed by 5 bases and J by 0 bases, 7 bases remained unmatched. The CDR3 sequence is CASSFSGTASGNTIYF. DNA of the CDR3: TGTGCCAGCAGCTTCTCCGGGACAGCCTCTGGAAACACCATATATTTT.

The CDR3 nucleotides read TGTGCCTGGACTACAGGGACACATGAAGCTTTCTTT. Encoded protein: CAWTTGTHEAFF. V gene TRBV30 combines with J gene TRBJ1-1, with a possible D match to TRBD1 (6 bases). This CDR3 has 12 amino acids. CDR1 GTSNPN and CDR2 SVGIG come from the germline V gene (reference sequence). V lost 4 bases and J lost 7, with 13 bases in between.

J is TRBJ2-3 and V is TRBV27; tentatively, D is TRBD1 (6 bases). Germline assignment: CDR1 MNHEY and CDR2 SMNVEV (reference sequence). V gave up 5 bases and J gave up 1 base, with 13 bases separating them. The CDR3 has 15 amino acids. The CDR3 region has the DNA TGTGCCAGCAGTCCTCAGGGGAAGGGCACAGATACGCAGTATTTT. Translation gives CASSPQGKGTDTQYF.

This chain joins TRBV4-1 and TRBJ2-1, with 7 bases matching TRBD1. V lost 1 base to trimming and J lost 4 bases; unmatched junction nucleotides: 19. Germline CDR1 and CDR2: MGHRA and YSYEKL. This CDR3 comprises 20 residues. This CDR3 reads CASSQGGTERGWSGYNEQFF. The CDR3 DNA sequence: TGCGCCAGCAGCCAAGGAGGGACAGAAAGGGGGTGGTCCGGTTACAATGAGCAGTTCTTC.

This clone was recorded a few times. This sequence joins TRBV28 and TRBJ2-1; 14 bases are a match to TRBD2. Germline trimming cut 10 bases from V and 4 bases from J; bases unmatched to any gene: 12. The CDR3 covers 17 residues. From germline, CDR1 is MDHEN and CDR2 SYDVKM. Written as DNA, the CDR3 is TGTGCCATTCGAGGGACTAGCGGGAGTTTCCGGTACAATGAGCAGTTCTTC. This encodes CAIRGTSGSFRYNEQFF.

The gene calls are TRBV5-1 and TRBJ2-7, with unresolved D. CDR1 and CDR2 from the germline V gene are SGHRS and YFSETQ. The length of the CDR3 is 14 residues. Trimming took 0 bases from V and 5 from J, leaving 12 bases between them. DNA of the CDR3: TGCGCCAGCAGCTTGGAGGTCCTCCAGGACGAGCAGTACTTC. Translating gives CASSLEVLQDEQYF.

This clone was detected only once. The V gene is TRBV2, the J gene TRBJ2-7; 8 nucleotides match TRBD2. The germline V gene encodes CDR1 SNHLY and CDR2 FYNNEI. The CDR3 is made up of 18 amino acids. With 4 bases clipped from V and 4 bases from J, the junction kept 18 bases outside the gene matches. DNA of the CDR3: TGTGCCAGCAGTGTTTCCCCCCCTATGGCGGGAGGTCGGTACGAGCAGTACTTC. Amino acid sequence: CASSVSPPMAGGRYEQYF.

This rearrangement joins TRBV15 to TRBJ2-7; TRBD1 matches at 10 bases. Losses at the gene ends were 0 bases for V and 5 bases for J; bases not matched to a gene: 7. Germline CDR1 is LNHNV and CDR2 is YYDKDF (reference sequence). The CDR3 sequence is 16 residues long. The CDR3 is CATSRDRRQGANEQYF. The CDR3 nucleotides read TGTGCCACCAGCAGAGATCGCCGACAGGGGGCAAACGAGCAGTACTTC.